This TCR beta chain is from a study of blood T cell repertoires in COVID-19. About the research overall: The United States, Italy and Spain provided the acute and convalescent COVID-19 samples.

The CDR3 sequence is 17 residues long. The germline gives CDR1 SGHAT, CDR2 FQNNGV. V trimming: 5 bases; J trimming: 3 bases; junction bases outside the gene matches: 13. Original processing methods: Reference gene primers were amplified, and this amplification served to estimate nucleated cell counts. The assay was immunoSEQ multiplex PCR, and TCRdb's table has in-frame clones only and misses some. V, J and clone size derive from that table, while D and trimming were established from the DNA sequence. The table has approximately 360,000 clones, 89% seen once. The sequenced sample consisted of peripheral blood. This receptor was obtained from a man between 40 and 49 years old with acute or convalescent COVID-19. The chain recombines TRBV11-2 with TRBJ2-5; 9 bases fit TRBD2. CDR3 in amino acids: CASSRSGRGGAEETQYF. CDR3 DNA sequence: TGTGCCAGCAGCCGTAGCGGGAGAGGGGGGGCCGAAGAGACCCAGTACTTC.